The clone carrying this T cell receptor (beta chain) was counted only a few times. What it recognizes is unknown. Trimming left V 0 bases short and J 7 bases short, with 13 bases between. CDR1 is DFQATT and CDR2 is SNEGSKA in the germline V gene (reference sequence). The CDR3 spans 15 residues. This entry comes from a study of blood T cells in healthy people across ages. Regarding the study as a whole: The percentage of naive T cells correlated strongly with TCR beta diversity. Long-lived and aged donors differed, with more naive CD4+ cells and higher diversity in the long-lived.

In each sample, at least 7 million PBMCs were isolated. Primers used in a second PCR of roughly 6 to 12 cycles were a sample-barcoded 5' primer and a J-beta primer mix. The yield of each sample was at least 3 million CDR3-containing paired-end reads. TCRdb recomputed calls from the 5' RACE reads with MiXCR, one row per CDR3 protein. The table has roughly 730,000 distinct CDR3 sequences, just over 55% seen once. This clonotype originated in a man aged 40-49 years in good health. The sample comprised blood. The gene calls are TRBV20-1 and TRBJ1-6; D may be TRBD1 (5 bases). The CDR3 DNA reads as TGCAGTGCTAGAGAGTCAGGGACCGAGAATTCACCCCTCCACTTT. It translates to CSARESGTENSPLHF.